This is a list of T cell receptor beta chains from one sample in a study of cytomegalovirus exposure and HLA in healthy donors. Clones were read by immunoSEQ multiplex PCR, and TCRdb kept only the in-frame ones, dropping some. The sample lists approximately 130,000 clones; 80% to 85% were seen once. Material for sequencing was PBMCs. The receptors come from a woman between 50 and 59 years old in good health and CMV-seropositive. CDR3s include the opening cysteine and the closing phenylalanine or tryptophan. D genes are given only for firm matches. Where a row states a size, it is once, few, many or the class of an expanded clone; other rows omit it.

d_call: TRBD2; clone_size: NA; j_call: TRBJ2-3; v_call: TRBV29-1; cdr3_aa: CSVRLAGPTDTQYF; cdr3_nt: TGCAGCGTCCGACTAGCGGGGCCCACAGATACGCAGTATTTT
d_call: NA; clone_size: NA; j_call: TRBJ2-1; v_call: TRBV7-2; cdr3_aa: CASSSSGPLRDEQFF; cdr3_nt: TGTGCCAGCAGCTCCAGCGGGCCCCTTAGGGATGAGCAGTTCTTC
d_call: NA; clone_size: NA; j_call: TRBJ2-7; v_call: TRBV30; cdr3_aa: CAWSVTLAGYEQYF; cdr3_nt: TGTGCCTGGAGTGTTACTCTGGCGGGATACGAGCAGTACTTC
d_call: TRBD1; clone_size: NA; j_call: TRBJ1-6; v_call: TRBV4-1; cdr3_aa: CASSLSLKGGTGDNSPLHF; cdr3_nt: TGCGCCAGCAGCCTCAGTCTCAAGGGCGGGACAGGAGATAATTCACCCCTCCACTTT
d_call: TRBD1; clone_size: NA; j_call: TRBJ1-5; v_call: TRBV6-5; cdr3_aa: CASSRGLGNQPQHF; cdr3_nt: TGTGCCAGCAGCAGGGGGCTTGGCAATCAGCCCCAGCATTTT
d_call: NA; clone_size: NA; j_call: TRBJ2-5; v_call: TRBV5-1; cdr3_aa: CASSRRVGETQYF; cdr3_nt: TGCGCCAGCAGTCGGAGGGTCGGCGAGACCCAGTACTTC
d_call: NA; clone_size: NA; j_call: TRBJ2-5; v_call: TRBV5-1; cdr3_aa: CASSLQGGETQYF; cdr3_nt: TGCGCCAGCAGCTTGCAGGGTGGGGAGACCCAGTACTTC
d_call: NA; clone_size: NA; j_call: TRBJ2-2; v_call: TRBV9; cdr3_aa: CASSVAAFVNTGELFF; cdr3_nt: TGTGCCAGCAGCGTAGCAGCGTTCGTAAACACCGGGGAGCTGTTTTTT
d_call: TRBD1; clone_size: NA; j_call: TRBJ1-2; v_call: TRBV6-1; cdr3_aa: CASSPRTGYGYTF; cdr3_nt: TGTGCCAGCAGTCCCCGGACAGGGTATGGCTACACCTTC
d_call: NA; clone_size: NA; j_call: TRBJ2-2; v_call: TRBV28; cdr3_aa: CASSLTPTGELFF; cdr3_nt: TGTGCCAGCAGTTTAACCCCCACAGGGGAGCTGTTTTTT
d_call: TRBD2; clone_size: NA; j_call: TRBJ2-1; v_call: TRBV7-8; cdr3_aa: CASSLAGGLNEQFF; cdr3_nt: TGTGCCAGCAGCTTAGCGGGAGGGCTCAATGAGCAGTTCTTC
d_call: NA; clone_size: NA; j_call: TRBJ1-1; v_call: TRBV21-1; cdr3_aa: CASSKASTGISLNTEAFF; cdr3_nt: TGTGCCAGCAGCAAAGCTTCGACAGGGATATCCTTGAACACTGAAGCTTTCTTT
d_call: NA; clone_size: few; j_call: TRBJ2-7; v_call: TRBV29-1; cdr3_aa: CSVSSGPFYEQYF; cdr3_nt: TGCAGCGTTAGTTCTGGCCCATTTTACGAGCAGTACTTC
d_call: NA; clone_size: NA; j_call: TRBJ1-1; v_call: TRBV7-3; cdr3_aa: CASSEWRGAGGAFF; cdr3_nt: TGTGCCAGCAGCGAATGGAGGGGGGCGGGAGGGGCTTTCTTT
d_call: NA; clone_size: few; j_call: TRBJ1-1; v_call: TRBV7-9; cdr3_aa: CASSLVSGINTEAFF; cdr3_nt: TGTGCCAGCAGCTTAGTTTCGGGGATTAACACTGAAGCTTTCTTT
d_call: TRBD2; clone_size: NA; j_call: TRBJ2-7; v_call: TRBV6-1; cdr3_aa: CASRARGSYEQYF; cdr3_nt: TGTGCCAGCAGGGCGCGGGGGTCCTACGAGCAGTACTTC
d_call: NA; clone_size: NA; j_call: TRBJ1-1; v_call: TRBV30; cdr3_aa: CAWSSGVEAFF; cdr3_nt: TGTGCCTGGAGTTCGGGGGTCGAAGCTTTCTTT
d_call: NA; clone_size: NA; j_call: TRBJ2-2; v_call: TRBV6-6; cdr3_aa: CASTFVGPDTGELFF; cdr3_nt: TGTGCCAGCACTTTCGTGGGGCCTGACACCGGGGAGCTGTTTTTT
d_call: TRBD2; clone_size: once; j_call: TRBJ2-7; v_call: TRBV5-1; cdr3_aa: CASSSLAGRAYEQYF; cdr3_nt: TGCGCCAGCTCTTCTCTTGCAGGGAGGGCCTACGAGCAGTACTTC
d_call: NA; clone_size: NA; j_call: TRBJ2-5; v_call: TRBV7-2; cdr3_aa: CASSLDGGTETQYF; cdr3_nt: TGTGCCAGCAGCTTAGATGGGGGGACCGAGACCCAGTACTTC
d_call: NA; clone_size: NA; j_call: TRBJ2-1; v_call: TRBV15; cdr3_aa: CATIQGGLVHEQFF; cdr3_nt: TGTGCCACTATCCAGGGGGGACTGGTACATGAGCAGTTCTTC
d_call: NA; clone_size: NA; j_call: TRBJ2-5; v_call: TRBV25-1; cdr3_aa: CASSEDNQETQYF; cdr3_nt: TGTGCCAGCAGTGAGGACAATCAAGAGACCCAGTACTTC
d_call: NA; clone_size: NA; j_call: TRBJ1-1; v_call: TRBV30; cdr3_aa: CAWSVAYGGMNTEAFF; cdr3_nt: TGTGCCTGGAGTGTAGCTTACGGGGGAATGAACACTGAAGCTTTCTTT
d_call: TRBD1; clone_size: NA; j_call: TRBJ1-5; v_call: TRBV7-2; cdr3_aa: CASSLGTGTGNQPQHF; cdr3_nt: TGTGCCAGCAGCTTAGGGACAGGGACGGGCAATCAGCCCCAGCATTTT
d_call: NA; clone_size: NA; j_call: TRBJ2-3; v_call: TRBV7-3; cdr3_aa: CASRVGGQEATQYF; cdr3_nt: TGTGCCAGCAGGGTGGGGGGTCAGGAAGCTACGCAGTATTTT
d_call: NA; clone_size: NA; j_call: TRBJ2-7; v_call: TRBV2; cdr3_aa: CASSEGGEQYF; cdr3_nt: TGTGCCAGCAGTGAAGGCGGCGAGCAGTACTTC
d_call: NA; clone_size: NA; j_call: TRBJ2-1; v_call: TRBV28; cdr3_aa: CASSLLAGGSYNEQFF; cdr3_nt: TGTGCCAGCAGTCTGTTGGCGGGCGGCTCCTACAATGAGCAGTTCTTC
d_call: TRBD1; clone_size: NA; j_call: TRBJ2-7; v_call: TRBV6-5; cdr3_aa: CASSYLQGAYEQYF; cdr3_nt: TGTGCCAGCAGTTACCTGCAGGGGGCCTACGAGCAGTACTTC
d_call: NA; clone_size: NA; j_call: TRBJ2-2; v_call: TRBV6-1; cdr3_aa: CASSLGVAGELFF; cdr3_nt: TGTGCCAGCAGTCTAGGGGTTGCCGGGGAGCTGTTTTTT
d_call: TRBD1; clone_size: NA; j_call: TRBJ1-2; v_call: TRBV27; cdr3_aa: CASSPLGGVGNYGYTF; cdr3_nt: TGTGCCAGCAGTCCCTTAGGGGGCGTCGGGAACTATGGCTACACCTTC
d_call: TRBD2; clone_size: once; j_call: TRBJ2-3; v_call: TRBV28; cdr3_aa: CASSFAGVSTDTQYF; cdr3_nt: TGTGCCAGCAGTTTCGCGGGAGTGAGCACAGATACGCAGTATTTT
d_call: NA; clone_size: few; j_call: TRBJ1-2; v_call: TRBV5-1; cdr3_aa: CASSSQGGIYGYTF; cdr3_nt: TGCGCCAGCAGCTCCCAAGGGGGAATCTATGGCTACACCTTC
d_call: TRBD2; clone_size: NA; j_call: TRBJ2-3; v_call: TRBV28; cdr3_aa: CASSSTLSGRRADTQYF; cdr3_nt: TGTGCCAGCAGTTCAACCCTTAGCGGGAGACGGGCAGATACGCAGTATTTT
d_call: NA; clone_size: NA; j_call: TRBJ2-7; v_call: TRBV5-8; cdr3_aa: CASSFGVVSYEQYF; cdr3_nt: TGTGCCAGCAGCTTCGGGGTAGTCTCCTACGAGCAGTACTTC
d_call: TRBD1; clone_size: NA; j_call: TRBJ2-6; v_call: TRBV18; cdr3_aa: CASSPRGQGSGANVLTF; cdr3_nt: TGTGCCAGCTCACCACGAGGACAGGGGTCCGGGGCCAACGTCCTGACTTTC